This entry lists 5 T cell receptor beta chains sequenced from one sample in a study of CD8+CD57+ T cells in acquired aplastic anemia (dated by TCRdb to the late 2010s). The patients picked for sequencing were ones in whom flow cytometry had shown an expansion of CD8+CD57+ cells. The reads were generated on an Illumina HiSeq 2000. Genomic DNA served as template for TCR beta VDJ combination and CDR3 sequence profiling. TCRdb reprocessed the public reads (quality trimming at Q25 with fastp, clone calling with MiXCR) and kept in-frame beta chains. When rows share a CDR3 protein, they turn into one entry using the most common DNA and genes. The sample records 450,000 to 600,000 distinct CDR3 sequences, roughly a third of which are singletons. Under 0.95% of the sample lies in the top ten. What was sequenced was sorted CD4+, CD8+, or CD8+CD57+ T cells (not recorded which) from PBMCs. The source of these receptors is a human donor with aplastic anemia.

This clonotype came up many times. CDR3 amino acids: CSASSGAGQPQHF. The CDR3 region has the DNA TGCAGTGCTAGTTCCGGGGCAGGTCAGCCCCAGCATTTT. The chain is built from TRBV20-1 and TRBJ1-5; weak D call: TRBD1 (5 bases). The CDR3 is 13 amino acids. Trimming took 3 bases from V and 6 from J, leaving 12 bases between them. Germline V gives CDR1 DFQATT, CDR2 SNEGSKA (reference sequence).

In its sample, this clonotype was seen many times. The chain couples TRBV2 to TRBJ1-5, with D tentatively TRBD1 (5 bases). Trimming removed 3 bases from V and 3 bases from J, with 9 bases in between. This CDR3 region has 14 residues. Germline values: CDR1 SNHLY, CDR2 FYNNEI. The CDR3 nucleotides read TGTGCCAGCAGTGACGACAGCCCCAATCAGCCCCAGCATTTT. This gives the protein CASSDDSPNQPQHF.

The table lists this clonotype with a few counts. The genes are TRBV5-6 and TRBJ2-3; TRBD2 matches 8 bases. V gave up 1 base and J gave up 4 bases; unmatched junction bases: 11. Germline V gene data show CDR1 as SGHDT and CDR2 as YYEEEE. This CDR3 spans 17 amino acids. In DNA, the CDR3 is TGTGCCAGCAGCTTGTACAGCGGGAGCGTTATAGCAGATACGCAGTATTTT. The encoded protein is CASSLYSGSVIADTQYF.

In the case of this clonotype: The germline gene is not matched at one end of the junction; a read error may be the cause. The chain employs TRBV25-1 and TRBJ2-1; D tentatively reads TRBD1 or TRBD2 (5 bases each). Germline V gives CDR1 MGHDK, CDR2 SYGVNS. The CDR3 covers 16 residues. CDR3 region: CASSEWGAGGHNEQLF. CDR3 DNA: TGTGCCAGCAGTGAATGGGGAGCAGGAGGACACAATGAGCAGCTCTTC.

The rearrangement joins TRBV19 to TRBJ1-1; D gene ambiguous. V dropped 4 bases and J dropped 6 bases, with 21 bases sitting between them. The CDR3 spans 16 residues. CDR1 and CDR2 (germline): LNHDA, SQIVND (reference sequence). The CDR3 bases are TGTGCCAGTAGTACTCGGGCTAATTTGCCGAGGGCTGAAGCTTTCTTT. Protein sequence: CASSTRANLPRAEAFF.